This passage covers 13 T cell receptor beta chains from one sample sequenced in a study of blood T cell repertoires in COVID-19. The protocol was immunoSEQ multiplex PCR, while the TCRdb copy is restricted to in-frame clones and leaves out a portion. The sample yields some 170,000 clones, 60% to 85% seen once. Specimen: peripheral blood. These receptors all stem from a woman in her forties or fifties with active or convalescent COVID-19.

The CDR3 bases are TGCGCCAGCAGCCCAAGTTGGGTAGGGGGCACTGAAGCTTTCTTT. It encodes CASSPSWVGGTEAFF. This chain uses TRBV4-3 with TRBJ1-1; tentatively, D is TRBD1 (6 bases). The CDR3 extends over 15 amino acids. Germline loops: CDR1 LGHNA, CDR2 YSLEER. The V gene lost 4 bases and the J gene lost 4 bases, with 16 bases spanning the gap.

This clone was found a few times. J is TRBJ1-6 and V is TRBV19, with 9 bases identical to TRBD1. This CDR3 is built from 14 residues. CDR1 and CDR2 (germline): LNHDA, SQIVND (reference sequence). The V and J ends lost 9 bases and 7 bases, in that order; junction bases with no gene match: 7. This CDR3 reads CASSRDRENSPLHF. As DNA, the CDR3 is TGTGCCAGCAGCCGGGACAGGGAAAATTCACCCCTCCACTTT. The whole variable domain, filled in from reference TRBV19 and TRBJ1-6, reads DGGITQSPKYLFRKEGQNVTLSCEQNLNHDAMYWYRQDPGQGLRLIYYSQIVNDFQKGDIAEGYSVSREKKESFPLTVTSAQKNPTAFYLCASSRDRENSPLHFGNGTRLTVT.

This clone was picked up a small number of times. The chain is built from TRBV30 and TRBJ1-2, with 8 positions matching TRBD1. The length of the CDR3 is 15 residues. V shed 2 bases, J shed 4 bases, and the junction held 9 bases outside the gene matches. Germline V gives CDR1 GTSNPN, CDR2 SVGIG (reference sequence). Here the CDR3 DNA reads TGTGCCTGGAGTTTTTGGACAGGGATAGGCTATGGCTACACCTTC. Translation gives CAWSFWTGIGYGYTF.

This chain links TRBV5-1 with TRBJ1-1; perhaps TRBD1 as D (6 bases). This CDR3 spans 13 amino acids. Germline assignment: CDR1 SGHRS and CDR2 YFSETQ. Trimming pared 1 base from V and 5 bases from J, leaving 9 bases between. CDR3 residues: CASSLQGSTEAFF. CDR3 nucleotides: TGCGCCAGCAGCTTGCAGGGGTCGACTGAAGCTTTCTTT.

This chain uses TRBV6-5 with TRBJ2-6, with TRBD2 as a possible D gene (5 bases). CDR1 and CDR2 from the germline V gene are MNHEY and SVGAGI. The CDR3 consists of 15 residues. V dropped 5 bases and J dropped 0 bases, with 8 bases sitting between them. The chain's CDR3 is CASSPAGSGANVLTF. The CDR3 DNA is TGTGCCAGCAGTCCGGCGGGCTCTGGGGCCAACGTCCTGACTTTC.

The chain has TRBV25-1 and TRBJ1-2, with 10 bases that match TRBD1. The germline V gene has CDR1 MGHDK and CDR2 SYGVNS. The V gene end was trimmed by 4 bases and the J gene end by 6 bases; junction bases not matched to a gene: 8. The CDR3 totals 15 residues. CDR3 nucleotides: TGTGCCAGCAGTGGCAGGACAGGGGGTATGGATGGCTACACCTTC. It yields the protein CASSGRTGGMDGYTF.

The CDR3 spells CASGLRGQGAAGNTIYF. CDR3 nucleotide sequence: TGTGCTAGTGGTTTGAGGGGACAGGGGGCGGCTGGAAACACCATATATTTT. This chain links TRBV12-5 with TRBJ1-3; 12 nucleotides align to TRBD1. V lost 2 bases, J lost 2 bases, and 4 bases stayed unmatched. This CDR3 is 17 amino acids long. Germline values: CDR1 LGHNT, CDR2 FRNRAP.

Notes on this clone: The junction differs from germline at one of its ends, possibly a read error. The chain employs TRBV20-1 and TRBJ1-1, with a weak D call TRBD1 (5 bases). This CDR3 has 15 amino acids. From germline, CDR1 is DFQATT and CDR2 SNEGSKA (reference sequence). This CDR3 reads CSASRTARGNTEAFF. CDR3 nucleotide sequence: TGCAGTGCTAGTAGGACTGCCCGGGGGAACACTGAAGCTTTCTTC.

This clone was recorded once. The chain couples TRBV24-1 to TRBJ1-2, with D possibly matching TRBD1 (6 bases). Trimming removed 4 bases from V and 5 bases from J, with 16 bases in between. This CDR3 contains 15 residues. CDR1 is KGHDR and CDR2 is SFDVKD in the germline V gene. In DNA form, the CDR3 reads TGTGCCACCAGTGACGCGGCAGGGGTAACGTATGGCTACACCTTC. Its translation: CATSDAAGVTYGYTF.

CDR3 sequence: CASGRDYNNEQFF. The CDR3 nucleotides read TGTGCTAGTGGCCGAGACTATAACAATGAGCAGTTCTTC. The chain combines TRBV12-5 with TRBJ2-1, with a possible D match to TRBD2 (5 bases). V was trimmed by 6 bases and J by 5 bases, leaving 11 bases between them. The germline gives CDR1 LGHNT, CDR2 FRNRAP. The CDR3 loop spans 13 amino acids.

The count of this clone is one. This chain joins TRBV7-9 and TRBJ1-2; 9 positions agree with TRBD1. The CDR3 is made up of 14 amino acids. Germline-derived CDR1 and CDR2 are SEHNR and FQNEAQ (reference sequence). V was pared by 4 bases and J by 3 bases, with 3 bases of the junction left unmatched. The CDR3 nucleotides are TGTGCCAGCAGCTCCGGACAGGGGTACTATGGCTACACCTTC. It encodes CASSSGQGYYGYTF.

The chain couples TRBV4-1 to TRBJ2-1, with D tentatively TRBD2 (6 bases). Trimming removed 3 bases from V and 3 bases from J, with 9 bases in between. Germline V gene lookup returns CDR1 MGHRA and CDR2 YSYEKL. The length of the CDR3 is 14 residues. The CDR3: CASSHSDYYNEQFF. CDR3 bases: TGCGCCAGCAGCCATTCGGACTACTACAATGAGCAGTTCTTC.

This rearrangement joins TRBV19 to TRBJ1-5, with 9 bases that match TRBD1. The trim removed 8 bases at V and 0 bases at J, leaving 8 bases unmatched. The CDR3 has 16 amino acids. CDR1 is LNHDA and CDR2 is SQIVND in the germline V gene (reference sequence). For the CDR3, the DNA is TGTGCCAGTTTCCCGACGGACAGGGGTAGCAATCAGCCCCAGCATTTT. It codes for CASFPTDRGSNQPQHF.